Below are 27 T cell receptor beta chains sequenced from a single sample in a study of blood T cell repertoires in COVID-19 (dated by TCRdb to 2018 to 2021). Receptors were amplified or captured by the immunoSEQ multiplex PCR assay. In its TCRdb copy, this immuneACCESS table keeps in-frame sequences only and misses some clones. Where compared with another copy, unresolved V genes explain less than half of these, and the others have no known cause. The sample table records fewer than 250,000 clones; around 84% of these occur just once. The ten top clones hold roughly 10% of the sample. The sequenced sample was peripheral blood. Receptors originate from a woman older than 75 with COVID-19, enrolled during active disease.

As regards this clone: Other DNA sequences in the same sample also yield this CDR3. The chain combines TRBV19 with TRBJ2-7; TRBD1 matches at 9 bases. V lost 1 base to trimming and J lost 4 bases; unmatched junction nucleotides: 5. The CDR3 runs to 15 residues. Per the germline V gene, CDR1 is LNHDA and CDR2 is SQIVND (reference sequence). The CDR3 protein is CASSIGGTGPYEQYF. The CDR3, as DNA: TGTGCCAGTAGTATAGGTGGGACAGGGCCTTACGAGCAGTACTTC.

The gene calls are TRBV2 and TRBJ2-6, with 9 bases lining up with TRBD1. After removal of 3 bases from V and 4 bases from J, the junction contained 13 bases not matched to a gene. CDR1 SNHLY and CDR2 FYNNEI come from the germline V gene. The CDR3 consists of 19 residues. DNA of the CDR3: TGTGCCAGCAGTGATCCGGGACAGGGCTTCCTCTCCGGGGCCAACGTCCTGACTTTC. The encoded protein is CASSDPGQGFLSGANVLTF.

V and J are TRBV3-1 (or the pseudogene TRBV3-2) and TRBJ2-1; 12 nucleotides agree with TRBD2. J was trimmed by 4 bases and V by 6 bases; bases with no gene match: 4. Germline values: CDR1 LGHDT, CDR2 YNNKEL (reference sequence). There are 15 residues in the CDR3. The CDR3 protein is CASSRLAGAYNEQFF. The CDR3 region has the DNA TGTGCCAGCAGTAGACTAGCGGGGGCATACAATGAGCAGTTCTTC.

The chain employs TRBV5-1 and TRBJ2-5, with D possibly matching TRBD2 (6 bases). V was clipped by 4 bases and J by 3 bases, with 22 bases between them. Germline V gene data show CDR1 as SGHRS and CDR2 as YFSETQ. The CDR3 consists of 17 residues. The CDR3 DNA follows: TGCGCCAGCAGCCCAACTAGCTCCGGGCGATCCAAAGAGACCCAGTACTTC. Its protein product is CASSPTSSGRSKETQYF.

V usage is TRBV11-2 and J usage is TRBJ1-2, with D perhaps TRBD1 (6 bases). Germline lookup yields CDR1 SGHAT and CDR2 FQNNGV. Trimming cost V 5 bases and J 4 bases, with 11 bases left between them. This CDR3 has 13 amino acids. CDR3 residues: CASSPQGSYGYTF. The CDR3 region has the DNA TGTGCCAGCAGCCCACAGGGCAGCTATGGCTACACCTTC.

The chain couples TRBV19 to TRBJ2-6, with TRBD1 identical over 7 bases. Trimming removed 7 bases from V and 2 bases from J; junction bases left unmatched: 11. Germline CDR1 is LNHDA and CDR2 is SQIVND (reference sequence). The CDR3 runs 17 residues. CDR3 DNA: TGTGCCAGTACCCGACAGGGTAGTACTCCTGGGGCCAACGTCCTGACTTTC. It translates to CASTRQGSTPGANVLTF. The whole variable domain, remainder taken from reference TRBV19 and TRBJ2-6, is DGGITQSPKYLFRKEGQNVTLSCEQNLNHDAMYWYRQDPGQGLRLIYYSQIVNDFQKGDIAEGYSVSREKKESFPLTVTSAQKNPTAFYLCASTRQGSTPGANVLTFGAGSRLTVL.

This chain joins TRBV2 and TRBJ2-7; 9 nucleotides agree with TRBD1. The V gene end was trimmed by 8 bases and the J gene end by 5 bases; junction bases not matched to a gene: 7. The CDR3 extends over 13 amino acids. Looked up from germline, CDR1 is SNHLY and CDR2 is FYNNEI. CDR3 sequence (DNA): TGTGCCAGCCTGACAGGGGGAAGTAACGAGCAGTACTTC. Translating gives CASLTGGSNEQYF.

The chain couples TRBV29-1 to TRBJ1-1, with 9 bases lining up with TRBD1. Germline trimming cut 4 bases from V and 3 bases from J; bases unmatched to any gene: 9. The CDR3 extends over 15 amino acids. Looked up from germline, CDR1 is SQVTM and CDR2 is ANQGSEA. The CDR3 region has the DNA TGCAGCGTTGGGGGACAGGGAAGTATATACACTGAAGCTTTCTTT. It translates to CSVGGQGSIYTEAFF.

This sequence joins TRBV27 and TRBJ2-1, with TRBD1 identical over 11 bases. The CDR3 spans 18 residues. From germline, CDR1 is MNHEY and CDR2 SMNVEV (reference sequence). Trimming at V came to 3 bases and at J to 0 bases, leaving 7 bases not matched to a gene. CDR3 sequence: CASSLGTGGSSSYNEQFF. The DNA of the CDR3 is TGTGCCAGCAGTTTGGGGACAGGGGGGTCCAGCTCCTACAATGAGCAGTTCTTC.

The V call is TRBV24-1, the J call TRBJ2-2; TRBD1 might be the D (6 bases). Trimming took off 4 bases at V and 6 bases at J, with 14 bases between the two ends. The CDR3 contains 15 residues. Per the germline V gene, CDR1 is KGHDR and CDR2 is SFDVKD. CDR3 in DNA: TGTGCCACCAGTGACTCGACAGGTCTGGCCGGGGAGCTGTTTTTT. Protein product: CATSDSTGLAGELFF.

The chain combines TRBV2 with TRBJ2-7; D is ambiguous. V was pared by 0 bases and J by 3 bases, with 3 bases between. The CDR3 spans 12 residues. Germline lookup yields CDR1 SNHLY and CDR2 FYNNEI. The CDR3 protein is CASSEARYEQYV. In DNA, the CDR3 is TGTGCCAGCAGTGAAGCGCGCTACGAGCAGTACGTC.

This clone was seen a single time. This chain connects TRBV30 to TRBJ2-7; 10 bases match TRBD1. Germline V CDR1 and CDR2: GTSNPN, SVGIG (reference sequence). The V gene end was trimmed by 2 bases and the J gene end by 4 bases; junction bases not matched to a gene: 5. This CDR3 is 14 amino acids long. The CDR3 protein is CAWSMTGGLYEQYF. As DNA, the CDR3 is TGTGCCTGGAGTATGACAGGGGGCTTGTACGAGCAGTACTTC.

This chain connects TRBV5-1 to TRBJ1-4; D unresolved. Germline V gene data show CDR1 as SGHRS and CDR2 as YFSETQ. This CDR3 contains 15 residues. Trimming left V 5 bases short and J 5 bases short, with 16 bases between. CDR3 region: CASRPTASLNEKLFF. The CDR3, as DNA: TGCGCCAGCAGACCCACCGCGTCCCTCAATGAAAAACTGTTTTTT.

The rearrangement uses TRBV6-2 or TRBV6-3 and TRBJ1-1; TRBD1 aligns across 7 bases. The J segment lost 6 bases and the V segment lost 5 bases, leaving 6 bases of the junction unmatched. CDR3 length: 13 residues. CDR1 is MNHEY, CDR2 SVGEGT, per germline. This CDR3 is CASSQGTGAEAFF. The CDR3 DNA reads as TGTGCCAGCAGTCAGGGAACAGGGGCTGAAGCTTTCTTT.

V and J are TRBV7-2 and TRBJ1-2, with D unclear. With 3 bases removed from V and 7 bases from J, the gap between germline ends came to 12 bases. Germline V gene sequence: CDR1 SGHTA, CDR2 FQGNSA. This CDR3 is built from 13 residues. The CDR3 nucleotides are TGTGCCAGCAGCTTTGAGGGCACCGCTGGCTACACCTTC. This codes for CASSFEGTAGYTF.

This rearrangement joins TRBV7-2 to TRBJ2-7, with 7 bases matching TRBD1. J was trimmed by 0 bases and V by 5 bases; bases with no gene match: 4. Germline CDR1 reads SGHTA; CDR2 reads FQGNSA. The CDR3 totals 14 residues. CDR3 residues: CASSEGQASYEQYF. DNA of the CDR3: TGTGCCAGCAGCGAAGGACAGGCCTCCTACGAGCAGTACTTC.

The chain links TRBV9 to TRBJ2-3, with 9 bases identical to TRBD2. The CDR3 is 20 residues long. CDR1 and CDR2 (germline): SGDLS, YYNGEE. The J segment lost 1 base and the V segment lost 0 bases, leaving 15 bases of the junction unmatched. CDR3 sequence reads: CASSVAAMAGGRGGTDTQYF. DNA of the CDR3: TGTGCCAGCAGCGTAGCAGCTATGGCGGGGGGGCGGGGTGGCACAGATACGCAGTATTTT. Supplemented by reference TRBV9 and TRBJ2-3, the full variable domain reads DSGVTQTPKHLITATGQRVTLRCSPRSGDLSVYWYQQSLDQGLQFLIQYYNGEERAKGNILERFSAQQFPDLHSELNLSSLELGDSALYFCASSVAAMAGGRGGTDTQYFGPGTRLTVL.

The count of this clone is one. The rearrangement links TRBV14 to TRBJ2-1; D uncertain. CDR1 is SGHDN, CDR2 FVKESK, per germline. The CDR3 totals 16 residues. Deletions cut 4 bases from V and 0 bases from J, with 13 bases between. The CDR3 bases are TGTGCCAGCAGCCGGAGTGGTAGTTCCTCCTACAATGAGCAGTTCTTC. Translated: CASSRSGSSSYNEQFF.

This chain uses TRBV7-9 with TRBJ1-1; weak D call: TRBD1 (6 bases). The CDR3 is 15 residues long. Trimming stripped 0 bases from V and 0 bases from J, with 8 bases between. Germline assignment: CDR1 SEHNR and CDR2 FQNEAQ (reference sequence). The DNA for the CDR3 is TGTGCCAGCAGCTTAGCCGACAGGTTGAACACTGAAGCTTTCTTT. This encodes CASSLADRLNTEAFF.

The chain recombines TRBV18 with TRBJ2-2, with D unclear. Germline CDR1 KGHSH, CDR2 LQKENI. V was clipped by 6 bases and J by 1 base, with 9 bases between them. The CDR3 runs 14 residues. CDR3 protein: CASSPTVNTGELFF. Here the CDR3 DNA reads TGTGCCAGCTCCCCCACAGTGAACACCGGGGAGCTGTTTTTT.

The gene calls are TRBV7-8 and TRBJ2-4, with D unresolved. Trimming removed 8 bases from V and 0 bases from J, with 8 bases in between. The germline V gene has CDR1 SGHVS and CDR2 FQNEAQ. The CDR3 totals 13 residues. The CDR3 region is CASSVLAKNIQYF. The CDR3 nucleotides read TGTGCCAGCTCCGTCCTAGCCAAAAACATTCAGTACTTC.

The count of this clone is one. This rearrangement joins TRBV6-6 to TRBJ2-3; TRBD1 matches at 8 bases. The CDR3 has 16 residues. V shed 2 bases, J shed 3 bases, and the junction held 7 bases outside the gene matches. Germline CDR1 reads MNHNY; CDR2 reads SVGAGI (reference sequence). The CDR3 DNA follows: TGTGCCAGCAGTTACGACGGGGACAGGTCAACAGATACGCAGTATTTT. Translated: CASSYDGDRSTDTQYF.

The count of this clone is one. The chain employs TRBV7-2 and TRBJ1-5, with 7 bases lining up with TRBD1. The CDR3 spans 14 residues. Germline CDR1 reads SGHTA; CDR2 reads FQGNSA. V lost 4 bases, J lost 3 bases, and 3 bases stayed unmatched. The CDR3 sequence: CASSSTGFNQPQHF. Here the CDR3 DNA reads TGTGCCAGCAGCTCGACAGGGTTCAATCAGCCCCAGCATTTT. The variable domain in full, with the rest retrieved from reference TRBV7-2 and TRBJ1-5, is GAGVSQSPSNKVTEKGKDVELRCDPISGHTALYWYRQSLGQGLEFLIYFQGNSAPDKSGLPSDRFSAERTGGSVSTLTIQRTQQEDSAVYLCASSSTGFNQPQHFGDGTRLSIL.

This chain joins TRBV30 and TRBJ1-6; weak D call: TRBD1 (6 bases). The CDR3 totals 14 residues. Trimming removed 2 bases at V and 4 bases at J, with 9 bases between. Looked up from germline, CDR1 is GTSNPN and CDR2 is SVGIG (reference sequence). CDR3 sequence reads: CAWSRGAYNSPLHF. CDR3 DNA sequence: TGTGCCTGGAGTCGGGGGGCGTATAATTCACCCCTCCACTTT.

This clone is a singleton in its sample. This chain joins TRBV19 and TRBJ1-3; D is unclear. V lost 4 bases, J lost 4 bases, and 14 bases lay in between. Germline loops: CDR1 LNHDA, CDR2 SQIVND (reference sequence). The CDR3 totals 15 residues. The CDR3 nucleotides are TGTGCCAGTAGTAAAGGACGGGAAAACGGAAACACCATATATTTT. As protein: CASSKGRENGNTIYF.

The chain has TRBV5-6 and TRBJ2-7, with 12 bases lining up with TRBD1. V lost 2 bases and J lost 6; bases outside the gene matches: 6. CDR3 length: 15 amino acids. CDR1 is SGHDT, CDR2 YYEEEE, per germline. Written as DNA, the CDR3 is TGTGCCAGCAGCTTTGGGGACAGGGGGCGTCGCGAGCAGTACTTC. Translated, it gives CASSFGDRGRREQYF.

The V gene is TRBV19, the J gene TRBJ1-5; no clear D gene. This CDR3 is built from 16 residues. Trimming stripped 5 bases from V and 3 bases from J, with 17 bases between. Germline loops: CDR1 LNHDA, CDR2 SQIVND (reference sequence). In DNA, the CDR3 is TGTGCCAGTAGTCCCATTCGGTTGAGGGACAATCAGCCCCAGCATTTT. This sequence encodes CASSPIRLRDNQPQHF.